One T cell receptor (beta chain) is described in this entry. Its cognate antigen is unknown. The sample originates from a study of shared clonotypes between healthy human individuals. General study points: Across subsets, estimated richness was generally greater for naive than for memory populations.

For each subset, genomic DNA was distributed in equal portions over several immunoSEQ plates. Some clones are missing from TCRdb's copy, which holds only in-frame ones; the method was immunoSEQ multiplex PCR. Of approximately 1.4 million clones in the sample, 98% are singletons; the top ten hold approximately 0.45%. There are 14 residues in the CDR3. The germline CDR1 and CDR2 sequences are SQVTM and ANQGSEA. V lost 4 bases and J lost 5; bases outside the gene matches: 6. Sequencing was carried out using naive CD4+ T cells sorted from blood. Described subset: CD45RA+ positively selected. This clonotype originated in a man between 25 and 39 years old in good health. The rearrangement links TRBV29-1 to TRBJ2-5, with 11 bases matching TRBD2. CDR3 sequence (DNA): TGCAGCGTTGTACGTGCTAGCGGGGGGGAGACCCAGTACTTC. It encodes CSVVRASGGETQYF.